This is a list of T cell receptor beta chains from one sample in a study of CD8+ T cells in alopecia areata. The repertoire was sequenced with immunoSEQ multiplex PCR; TCRdb's copy has only in-frame clones and lacks some. Of about 200,000 clones in the sample, nearly 60% are singletons; the top ten hold 5.5% to 6%. The sample here was CD4+ T cells sorted from blood, taken at week 24, from a patient treated with tofacitinib. The receptor set was obtained from a human donor with alopecia areata. Both conserved end residues are part of each CDR3. Each record gives: clone size, D gene, V gene, J gene, CDR3 protein, CDR3 DNA. The D gene is left open where the match is weak. Some rows have no size entry. The others give once, few or many, or a class for an expanded clone.

.	.	TRBV19	TRBJ2-2	CASSSTGNTGELFF	TGTGCCAGTAGTTCAACGGGGAACACCGGGGAGCTGTTTTTT
.	.	TRBV7-9	TRBJ1-1	CASSFQANTEAFF	TGTGCCAGCAGTTTTCAGGCCAACACTGAAGCTTTCTTT
.	.	TRBV28	TRBJ2-3	CASSSSAGYTLTDTQYF	TGTGCCAGCAGTTCCTCCGCAGGCTATACTTTAACAGATACGCAGTATTTT
.	TRBD2	TRBV10-3	TRBJ2-5	CAISGGASGETQYF	TGTGCCATCAGCGGGGGGGCGTCCGGAGAGACCCAGTACTTC
.	TRBD1	TRBV5-6	TRBJ1-6	CASRIGTGDSPLHF	TGTGCCAGCAGGATAGGGACAGGGGATTCACCCCTCCACTTT
.	.	TRBV5-6	TRBJ2-7	CASSLNRLEDYEQYF	TGTGCCAGCAGCCTAAATAGACTAGAGGACTACGAGCAGTACTTC
.	TRBD2	TRBV5-1	TRBJ2-7	CASSLAGPAYEQYF	TGCGCCAGCAGCCTAGCGGGGCCCGCCTACGAGCAGTACTTC
once	.	TRBV23-1	TRBJ1-2	CASSHPSSDGFNPFYGYTF	TGCGCCAGCAGTCACCCGTCCTCGGACGGTTTCAACCCGTTCTATGGCTACACCTTC
once	.	TRBV10-3	TRBJ2-1	CAIGFGEQFF	TGTGCCATCGGCTTCGGTGAGCAGTTCTTC
few	TRBD1	TRBV5-1	TRBJ1-2	CASSLDSGQTMNGYTF	TGCGCCAGCAGCTTGGATTCGGGACAGACTATGAACGGCTACACCTTC
few	.	TRBV9	TRBJ2-5	CASSVAETQYF	TGTGCCAGCAGCGTAGCGGAGACCCAGTACTTC